These 10 T cell receptor beta chains were all obtained from the same sample, sequenced in a study of T cells after yellow fever vaccination. TCRdb used MiXCR to reprocess the 5' RACE reads, holding one entry per CDR3 protein. The sample has 90,000 to 150,000 distinct CDR3 sequences, more than 5.5% seen once. The specimen was CD4+ T cells sorted from PBMCs, collected about 49 days after the first yellow fever vaccination. The receptors shown here come from a man younger than 30 who received the YFV17D yellow fever vaccine.

This clonotype was recorded many times. V gene TRBV5-1 combines with J gene TRBJ1-6, with 7 bases aligning to TRBD1. CDR1 SGHRS and CDR2 YFSETQ come from the germline V gene. V dropped 5 bases and J dropped 6; count of bases not matched to a gene: 5. The CDR3 loop spans 14 amino acids. The CDR3 bases are TGCGCCAGCAGGTCGACAGGGCGTAATTCACCCCTCCACTTT. Its translation is CASRSTGRNSPLHF. The full variable domain, its missing parts supplied by reference TRBV5-1 and TRBJ1-6, is KAGVTQTPRYLIKTRGQQVTLSCSPISGHRSVSWYQQTPGQGLQFLFEYFSETQRNKGNFPGRFSGRQFSNSRSEMNVSTLELGDSALYLCASRSTGRNSPLHFGNGTRLTVT.

The chain joins TRBV2 to TRBJ1-1; unclear D gene. The germline CDR1 and CDR2 sequences are SNHLY and FYNNEI. V lost 5 bases and J 2 bases, leaving 24 bases between the germline ends. The CDR3 totals 18 residues. CDR3 residues: CASSLIGSLVDFNTEAFF. CDR3 DNA: TGTGCCAGCAGTTTGATAGGGAGCTTGGTAGATTTTAACACTGAAGCTTTCTTT.

Many counts were recorded for this clonotype. V usage is TRBV25-1 and J usage is TRBJ2-4; TRBD1 matches at 7 bases. The CDR3 sequence is 14 residues long. With 3 bases clipped from V and 6 bases from J, the junction kept 5 bases outside the gene matches. CDR1 and CDR2 from the germline V gene are MGHDK and SYGVNS. The CDR3 nucleotides read TGTGCCAGCAGTGACGACAGGGCGGGAAACATTCAGTACTTC. It is translated as CASSDDRAGNIQYF.

The chain combines TRBV28 with TRBJ2-1; 10 bases agree with TRBD2. CDR1 and CDR2 from the germline V gene are MDHEN and SYDVKM. The CDR3 loop spans 16 amino acids. J was trimmed by 3 bases and V by 5 bases; bases with no gene match: 7. DNA for the CDR3: TGTGCCAGCAGTACACCTAGCGGGGGCGACTACAATGAGCAGTTCTTC. This encodes CASSTPSGGDYNEQFF.

This clonotype occurred many times. V is TRBV28 and J is TRBJ1-6, with a tentative D call TRBD1 (6 bases). CDR3 size: 14 residues. Germline V gene sequence: CDR1 MDHEN, CDR2 SYDVKM. The V end lost 4 bases, the J end lost 7 bases, and 11 bases lay between the germline ends. The CDR3 region has the DNA TGTGCCAGCAGTTCAGCTACAGGGAATTCACCCCTCCACTTT. Translation gives CASSSATGNSPLHF.

This clonotype has only a few counts. This chain connects TRBV5-6 to TRBJ2-2; D is ambiguous. Germline V gene lookup returns CDR1 SGHDT and CDR2 YYEEEE. V lost 0 bases to trimming and J lost 3 bases, with 6 bases between them. This CDR3 has 14 residues. CDR3 sequence: CASSLVWYTGELFF. In DNA, the CDR3 is TGTGCCAGCAGCTTGGTTTGGTACACCGGGGAGCTGTTTTTT. Complete variable domain (other parts from reference TRBV5-6 and TRBJ2-2): DAGVTQSPTHLIKTRGQQVTLRCSPKSGHDTVSWYQQALGQGPQFIFQYYEEEERQRGNFPDRFSGHQFPNYSSELNVNALLLGDSALYLCASSLVWYTGELFFGEGSRLTVL.

This clonotype was counted many times. The chain employs TRBV7-2 and TRBJ2-2, with D perhaps matching TRBD2 (6 bases). The V gene lost 5 bases and the J gene lost 6 bases, with 13 bases spanning the gap. The CDR3 covers 14 residues. The germline CDR1 and CDR2 sequences are SGHTA and FQGNSA. In DNA, the CDR3 is TGTGCCAGCAGCCCGACTAGGTCGGCCGGGGAGCTGTTTTTT. Residues: CASSPTRSAGELFF.

This clonotype was seen ten or more times. The chain couples TRBV6-6 to TRBJ2-5; D is unresolved. Trimming stripped 0 bases from V and 4 bases from J, with 6 bases between. Germline assignment: CDR1 MNHNY and CDR2 SVGAGI (reference sequence). CDR3 length equals 13 residues. DNA for the CDR3: TGTGCCAGCAGTTACTCCCGTCGAGAGACCCAGTACTTC. This sequence encodes CASSYSRRETQYF.

This clonotype has ten or more counts. The rearrangement uses TRBV20-1 and TRBJ2-3; weak D call: TRBD1 (5 bases). Trimming removed 3 bases at V and 4 bases at J, with 11 bases between. CDR3 length equals 13 residues. In germline, CDR1 is DFQATT, CDR2 SNEGSKA (reference sequence). The CDR3 is CSASRQISDTQYF. As DNA, the CDR3 is TGCAGTGCTAGCCGACAGATTTCAGATACGCAGTATTTT.

This clonotype has a count of ten or more. The rearrangement uses TRBV7-2 and TRBJ2-5, with D possibly matching TRBD1 (5 bases). V shed 7 bases and J shed 6 bases, with 15 bases lying between them. Germline CDR1 reads SGHTA; CDR2 reads FQGNSA. This CDR3 comprises 13 residues. In DNA, the CDR3 is TGTGCCAGCACCCCAGGGCTGATACAGACCCAGTACTTC. Residues: CASTPGLIQTQYF.